These 17 T cell receptor beta chains were sequenced from one sample in a study of T cell responses to AZD1222 COVID-19 vaccine. Sequencing was performed with immunoSEQ multiplex PCR; in TCRdb, only in-frame clones are kept and a portion is missing. The data hold 130,000 or so clones, with 89% observed a single time. Sequencing was performed on peripheral blood, taken on day 0 of AZD1222 vaccination. Source of these receptors: an adult in good health.

This clone was detected once. The chain carries TRBV29-1 and TRBJ1-2; 7 nucleotides agree with TRBD1. Germline CDR1 and CDR2: SQVTM and ANQGSEA. J lost 2 bases, V lost 7 bases, and 13 bases had no gene match. There are 15 residues in the CDR3. The CDR3 coding sequence is TGCAGCGCGGGGGGGGACAGCTTGCACAACTATGGCTACACCTTC. It is translated as CSAGGDSLHNYGYTF. The whole variable domain, filled in from reference TRBV29-1 and TRBJ1-2, reads SAVISQKPSRDICQRGTSLTIQCQVDSQVTMMFWYRQQPGQSLTLIATANQGSEATYESGFVIDKFPISRPNLTFSTLTVSNMSPEDSSIYLCSAGGDSLHNYGYTFGSGTRLTVV.

V is TRBV18 and J is TRBJ2-1; 10 nucleotides align to TRBD2. In germline, CDR1 is KGHSH, CDR2 LQKENI. V dropped 2 bases and J dropped 7; count of bases not matched to a gene: 8. The CDR3 runs 16 residues. CDR3 nucleotide sequence: TGTGCCAGCTCACCAGCTAGCGGGGGCCTTGGGAATGAGCAGTTCTTC. This sequence encodes CASSPASGGLGNEQFF.

There are a few counts of this clone. The V gene is TRBV7-2, the J gene TRBJ2-7; D might be TRBD1 (6 bases). V was trimmed by 4 bases and J by 0 bases, leaving 13 bases between them. The CDR3 loop spans 15 amino acids. Germline V gene data show CDR1 as SGHTA and CDR2 as FQGNSA. The CDR3 here is CASSSSGTYSYEQYF. As DNA, the CDR3 is TGTGCCAGCAGCTCTTCCGGGACATACTCCTACGAGCAGTACTTC.

The chain couples TRBV25-1 to TRBJ2-5; perhaps TRBD2 as D (6 bases). Germline CDR1 MGHDK, CDR2 SYGVNS. The CDR3 spans 16 residues. V gave up 3 bases and J gave up 4 bases, with 18 bases separating them. CDR3 in amino acids: CASSEAGPRAGETQYF. Written as DNA, the CDR3 is TGTGCCAGCAGTGAGGCGGGACCGCGGGCTGGAGAGACCCAGTACTTC.

The chain employs TRBV5-4 and TRBJ2-5; 7 bases align to TRBD1. Unmatched junction bases numbered 9, after V lost 4 bases and J lost 3 bases. Per germline, CDR1 SGHNT and CDR2 YYREEE (reference sequence). This CDR3 has 15 residues. CDR3 coding DNA: TGTGCCAGCAGCCCCCTGGGACAGCGGAAAGAGACCCAGTACTTC. Protein product: CASSPLGQRKETQYF.

The genes are TRBV7-2 and TRBJ2-5; 10 nucleotides agree with TRBD1. J was trimmed by 5 bases and V by 5 bases; bases with no gene match: 11. The V gene's germline CDR1 is SGHTA and CDR2 FQGNSA. The CDR3 contains 16 residues. The CDR3 DNA sequence: TGTGCCAGCAGCGAGACAGGGGGCGCTGGAAAGGAGACCCAGTACTTC. Encoded protein: CASSETGGAGKETQYF.

The J gene is TRBJ1-5, the V gene TRBV7-2; TRBD1 matches at 7 bases. V dropped 0 bases and J dropped 6; count of bases not matched to a gene: 5. The CDR3 is made up of 15 amino acids. Germline V CDR1 and CDR2: SGHTA, FQGNSA. DNA of the CDR3: TGTGCCAGCAGCTTAGCAGGGGGCAGGGGTCAGCCCCAGCATTTT. Translated, it gives CASSLAGGRGQPQHF.

The J gene is TRBJ2-3, the V gene TRBV3-1 (or the pseudogene TRBV3-2); 8 bases map to TRBD2. The CDR3 runs 15 residues. Looked up from germline, CDR1 is LGHDT and CDR2 is YNNKEL (reference sequence). Trimming at V came to 4 bases and at J to 2 bases, leaving 5 bases not matched to a gene. CDR3 sequence: CASSRRLAPTDTQYF. The CDR3 DNA sequence: TGTGCCAGCAGCCGAAGACTAGCGCCCACAGATACGCAGTATTTT.

The chain couples TRBV2 to TRBJ1-4, with 7 bases aligning to TRBD1. V shed 6 bases and J 3 bases; nucleotides not matched to a gene: 7. The CDR3 contains 15 residues. CDR1 is SNHLY and CDR2 is FYNNEI in the germline V gene. The CDR3 nucleotides are TGTGCCAGCAGATACCTGGACAGGTCTAATGAAAAACTGTTTTTT. Translated: CASRYLDRSNEKLFF.

The chain has TRBV7-2 and TRBJ2-1, with 8 bases that match TRBD1. CDR3 length: 14 amino acids. V shed 7 bases and J 7 bases; nucleotides not matched to a gene: 9. Per germline, CDR1 SGHTA and CDR2 FQGNSA. For the CDR3, the DNA is TGTGCCAGCAAAGGACAGGGTAAGTCTAATGAGCAGTTCTTC. The encoded protein is CASKGQGKSNEQFF.

The chain uses TRBV2 and TRBJ2-5; D is ambiguous. This CDR3 has 13 residues. The V gene lost 3 bases and the J gene lost 3 bases, with 8 bases spanning the gap. Germline assignment: CDR1 SNHLY and CDR2 FYNNEI. The DNA for the CDR3 is TGTGCCAGCAGTGATTTTTGGAAAGAGACCCAGTACTTC. It yields the protein CASSDFWKETQYF.

V gene TRBV2 combines with J gene TRBJ1-1, with unresolved D. Looked up from germline, CDR1 is SNHLY and CDR2 is FYNNEI. The CDR3 runs to 16 residues. With 2 bases removed from V and 1 base from J, the gap between germline ends came to 14 bases. CDR3 DNA: TGTGCCAGCAGTGAATTCGGCAGACTCCGGAACACTGAAGCTTTCTTT. This sequence encodes CASSEFGRLRNTEAFF. The full variable domain, with the rest looked up from reference TRBV2 and TRBJ1-1, is EPEVTQTPSHQVTQMGQEVILRCVPISNHLYFYWYRQILGQKVEFLVSFYNNEISEKSEIFDDQFSVERPDGSNFTLKIRSTKLEDSAMYFCASSEFGRLRNTEAFFGQGTRLTVV.

The genes are TRBV2 and TRBJ1-5; no clear D. CDR3 length: 14 amino acids. The V gene lost 5 bases and the J gene lost 3 bases, with 11 bases spanning the gap. CDR1 and CDR2 from the germline V gene are SNHLY and FYNNEI. CDR3 amino acids: CASSPPGYNQPQHF. The CDR3 DNA reads TGTGCCAGCAGTCCGCCGGGGTACAATCAGCCCCAGCATTTT.

The chain carries TRBV5-4 and TRBJ1-3; perhaps TRBD1 as D (5 bases). Deletions cut 3 bases from V and 4 bases from J, with 14 bases between. Germline V gene sequence: CDR1 SGHNT, CDR2 YYREEE (reference sequence). The CDR3 covers 15 residues. CDR3 residues: CASSSSGTGGNTIYF. In DNA, the CDR3 is TGTGCCAGCAGCTCGTCCGGGACGGGCGGAAACACCATATATTTT.

The chain joins TRBV4-1 to TRBJ2-2; maybe TRBD2 (6 bases). V was cut by 2 bases and J by 6 bases, with 7 bases left in between. The CDR3 length is 13 residues. Germline CDR1 reads MGHRA; CDR2 reads YSYEKL. The CDR3 DNA is TGCGCCAGCAGCCAATGGGAGGCCGGGGAGCTGTTTTTT. Amino acid sequence: CASSQWEAGELFF.

For this clone: Relative to the germline gene, one junction end is altered; a read error may explain this. J is TRBJ1-2 and V is TRBV29-1, with 7 bases matching TRBD1. CDR3 length: 13 amino acids. In germline, CDR1 is SQVTM, CDR2 ANQGSEA. Written as DNA, the CDR3 is TGCAGCGTCGAAGGGACAGCTCTGAAAAGCTACACCTTC. It translates to CSVEGTALKSYTF.

CDR3 in amino acids: CASSLSANGWTEAFF. The CDR3 coding sequence is TGTGCCAGCAGCTTATCCGCTAACGGGTGGACTGAAGCTTTCTTT. The V gene is TRBV7-9, the J gene TRBJ1-1, with D unresolved. This CDR3 has 15 residues. The ends were cut back, 2 bases at V and 5 bases at J, with 15 bases in the middle. The germline V gene has CDR1 SEHNR and CDR2 FQNEAQ (reference sequence).